Described below is a single T cell receptor beta chain sequence and its context. The data were obtained in a study of blood T cell repertoires in COVID-19. The CDR3 is 12 residues long. The V gene's germline CDR1 is LGHDT and CDR2 YNNKEL (reference sequence). V lost 2 bases and J lost 11, with 10 bases in between. Clones were read by immunoSEQ multiplex PCR, and TCRdb kept only the in-frame ones, dropping some. Found here are 150,000 or so clones, 82% of them singletons; the top ten hold approximately 14%. The chain uses TRBV3-1 (or the pseudogene TRBV3-2) and TRBJ2-1; possibly TRBD1 for D (5 bases). Sequenced material: peripheral blood. The clonotype was recovered from a human donor with acute or convalescent COVID-19. The donor label of this sample is uncertain. CDR3 in DNA: TGTGCCAGCAGCCAAATAAAGGACAAGCAGTTCTTC. It encodes CASSQIKDKQFF.